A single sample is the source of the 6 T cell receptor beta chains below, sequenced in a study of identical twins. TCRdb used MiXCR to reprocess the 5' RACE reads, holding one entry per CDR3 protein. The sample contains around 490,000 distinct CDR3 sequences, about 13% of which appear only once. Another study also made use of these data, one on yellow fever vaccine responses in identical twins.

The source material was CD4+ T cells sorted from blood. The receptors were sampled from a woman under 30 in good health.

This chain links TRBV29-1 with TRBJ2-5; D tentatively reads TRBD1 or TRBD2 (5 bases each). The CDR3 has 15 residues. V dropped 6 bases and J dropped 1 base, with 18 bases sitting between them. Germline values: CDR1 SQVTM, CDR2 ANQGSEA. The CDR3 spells CSVLYPGTSQETQYF. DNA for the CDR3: TGCAGCGTCCTCTACCCCGGGACCAGCCAAGAGACCCAGTACTTC. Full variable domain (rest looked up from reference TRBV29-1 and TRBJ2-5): SAVISQKPSRDICQRGTSLTIQCQVDSQVTMMFWYRQQPGQSLTLIATANQGSEATYESGFVIDKFPISRPNLTFSTLTVSNMSPEDSSIYLCSVLYPGTSQETQYFGPGTRLLVL.

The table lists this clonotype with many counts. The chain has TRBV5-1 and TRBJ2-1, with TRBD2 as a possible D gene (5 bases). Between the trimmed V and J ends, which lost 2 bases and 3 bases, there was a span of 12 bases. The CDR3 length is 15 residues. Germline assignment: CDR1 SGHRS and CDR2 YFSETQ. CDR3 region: CASSFATGIYNEQFF. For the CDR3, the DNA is TGCGCCAGCAGCTTTGCGACCGGGATCTACAATGAGCAGTTCTTC.

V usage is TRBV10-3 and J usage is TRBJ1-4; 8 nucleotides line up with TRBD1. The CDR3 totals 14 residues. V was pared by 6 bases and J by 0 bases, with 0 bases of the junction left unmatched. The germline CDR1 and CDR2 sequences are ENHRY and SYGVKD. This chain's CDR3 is CAIRQGATNEKLFF. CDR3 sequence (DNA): TGTGCCATCAGACAGGGGGCAACTAATGAAAAACTGTTTTTT.

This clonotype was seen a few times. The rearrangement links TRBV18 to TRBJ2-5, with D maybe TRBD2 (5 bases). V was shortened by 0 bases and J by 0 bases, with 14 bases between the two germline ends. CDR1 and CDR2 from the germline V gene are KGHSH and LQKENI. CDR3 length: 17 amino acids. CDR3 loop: CASSPPRETWYQETQYF. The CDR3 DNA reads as TGTGCCAGCTCACCACCCCGGGAAACTTGGTACCAAGAGACCCAGTACTTC.

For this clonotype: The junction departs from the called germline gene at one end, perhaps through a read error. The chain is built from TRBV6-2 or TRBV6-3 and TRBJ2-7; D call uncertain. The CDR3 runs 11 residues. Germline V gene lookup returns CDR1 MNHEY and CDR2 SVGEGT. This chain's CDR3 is CASSNSAEQYF. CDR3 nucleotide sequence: TGTGCCAGCAGTAACTCGGCCGAGCAGTACTTC.

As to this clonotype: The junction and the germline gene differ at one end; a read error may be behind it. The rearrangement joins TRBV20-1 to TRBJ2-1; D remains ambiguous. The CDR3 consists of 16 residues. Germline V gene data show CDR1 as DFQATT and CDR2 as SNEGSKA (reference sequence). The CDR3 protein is CCARDRGVSSYNEQFF. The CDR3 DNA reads TGCTGTGCTAGAGATCGTGGGGTTAGCTCCTACAATGAGCAGTTCTTC.